The 15 T cell receptor beta chains in this list originate from one sample, sequenced in a study of blood T cell repertoires in COVID-19. The assay was immunoSEQ multiplex PCR, and TCRdb's table has in-frame clones only and misses some. The sample has approximately 290,000 clones; approximately 85% are singletons. The source material was peripheral blood. The receptor set was obtained from a human donor with COVID-19, enrolled during active disease. The donor label of this sample is uncertain.

The gene calls are TRBV30 and TRBJ1-2; D is ambiguous. The V gene's germline CDR1 is GTSNPN and CDR2 SVGIG (reference sequence). The CDR3 length is 13 residues. V was pared by 3 bases and J by 8 bases, with 16 bases between. CDR3 DNA: TGTGCCTGGAGCGCGAGGAGGTTGGGGGGCTACACCTTC. It translates to CAWSARRLGGYTF.

The V call is TRBV18, the J call TRBJ2-1, with TRBD1 matching 7 bases. V gave up 2 bases and J gave up 9 bases; unmatched junction bases: 13. The CDR3 covers 16 residues. From germline, CDR1 is KGHSH and CDR2 LQKENI. CDR3 in DNA: TGTGCCAGCTCACCAAAGGGGGCTTTAATCTCGAGTGAGCAGTTCTTC. Residues: CASSPKGALISSEQFF.

The chain combines TRBV7-9 with TRBJ2-3, with 16 bases fitting TRBD2. CDR3 length equals 18 residues. Germline V gene data show CDR1 as SEHNR and CDR2 as FQNEAQ (reference sequence). V gave up 5 bases and J gave up 0 bases; unmatched junction bases: 5. DNA for the CDR3: TGTGCCAGCAGCCCCGGGACTAGCGGGAGGGCTAGCACAGATACGCAGTATTTT. It specifies CASSPGTSGRASTDTQYF.

The chain combines TRBV11-3 with TRBJ2-1, with D possibly being TRBD1 (6 bases). The V end lost 5 bases, the J end lost 6 bases, and 14 bases lay between the germline ends. CDR3 size: 14 residues. CDR1 is SGHNT, CDR2 YENEEA, per germline. The CDR3 sequence is CASSRTGYGNEQFF. CDR3 nucleotide sequence: TGTGCCAGCAGCCGCACAGGGTATGGCAATGAGCAGTTCTTC.

The chain employs TRBV28 and TRBJ2-3; TRBD2 aligns across 11 bases. Trimming cost V 8 bases and J 4 bases; bases outside gene matches: 8. The length of the CDR3 is 15 residues. Germline V gene lookup returns CDR1 MDHEN and CDR2 SYDVKM. The CDR3 DNA reads TGTGCCAGCGGCCTACTAGCGGGAGTTGCAGATACGCAGTATTTT. This sequence encodes CASGLLAGVADTQYF.

V usage is TRBV24-1 and J usage is TRBJ1-1; D is unresolved. Germline CDR1 is KGHDR and CDR2 is SFDVKD. Trimming cost V 2 bases and J 1 base, with 4 bases left between them. The CDR3 covers 13 residues. DNA of the CDR3: TGTGCCACCAGTGATTCCTGGAACACTGAAGCTTTCTTT. Translated, it gives CATSDSWNTEAFF.

The V and J genes are TRBV3-1 (or the pseudogene TRBV3-2) and TRBJ1-4; D not certain. V lost 2 bases and J lost 5, with 15 bases in between. This CDR3 is 16 amino acids long. Germline assignment: CDR1 LGHDT and CDR2 YNNKEL (reference sequence). The CDR3 here is CASSQLYTGANEKLFF. For the CDR3, the DNA is TGTGCCAGCAGCCAATTATATACCGGAGCAAATGAAAAACTGTTTTTT.

A single count supports this clone. This chain links TRBV19 with TRBJ1-3; D is perhaps TRBD1 (6 bases). Germline CDR1 is LNHDA and CDR2 is SQIVND (reference sequence). V was shortened by 7 bases and J by 8 bases, with 15 bases between the two germline ends. This CDR3 spans 13 amino acids. The CDR3 region has the DNA TGTGCCAGTAACACAGGGCGATTGGACACCATATATTTT. Protein product: CASNTGRLDTIYF.

The chain uses TRBV28 and TRBJ1-4; D is undetermined. From germline, CDR1 is MDHEN and CDR2 SYDVKM. This CDR3 spans 15 amino acids. The V and J ends lost 6 bases and 8 bases respectively, with 19 bases between them. The CDR3, as DNA: TGTGCCAGCAGGGGGATGCTGGCGGGTGGGGAAAAACTGTTTTTT. Protein: CASRGMLAGGEKLFF.

The CDR3 region has the DNA TGTGCCATCGGCGGACACACAGATACGCAGTATTTT. This sequence encodes CAIGGHTDTQYF. The V call is TRBV10-3, the J call TRBJ2-3; the D gene is possibly TRBD1 (5 bases). The germline V and J ends were trimmed by 8 bases and 2 bases, with 8 bases remaining between them. The V gene's germline CDR1 is ENHRY and CDR2 SYGVKD. The CDR3 spans 12 residues.

The chain recombines TRBV4-3 with TRBJ1-4; possibly TRBD1 for D (5 bases). Trimming left V 0 bases short and J 8 bases short, with 7 bases between. The CDR3 has 13 amino acids. Germline CDR1 is LGHNA and CDR2 is YSLEER. The CDR3: CASSQDRGEKLFF. CDR3 nucleotides: TGCGCCAGCAGCCAAGACCGGGGGGAAAAACTGTTTTTT.

This chain uses TRBV5-6 with TRBJ2-7; 8 nucleotides align to TRBD2. J lost 4 bases, V lost 10 bases, and 13 bases had no gene match. This CDR3 has 14 residues. Germline-derived CDR1 and CDR2 are SGHDT and YYEEEE. The CDR3 region has the DNA TGTGCCTCACCAGGGCGGGGGGAGTTTTACGAGCAGTACTTC. This translates into CASPGRGEFYEQYF.

The chain combines TRBV5-1 with TRBJ1-2; D gene ambiguous. The CDR3 has 13 amino acids. Germline V gives CDR1 SGHRS, CDR2 YFSETQ. V was cut by 4 bases and J by 3 bases, with 10 bases left in between. CDR3: CASSSPSDYGYTF. In DNA form, the CDR3 reads TGCGCCAGCAGCAGCCCTTCGGACTATGGCTACACCTTC.

This clone was detected a few times. The chain carries TRBV5-4 and TRBJ1-4; unclear D gene. V dropped 1 base and J dropped 4 bases, with 8 bases sitting between them. The CDR3 runs 14 residues. The germline V gene encodes CDR1 SGHNT and CDR2 YYREEE (reference sequence). CDR3 protein: CASSLNPSNEKLFF. DNA for the CDR3: TGTGCCAGCAGCTTGAACCCTAGTAATGAAAAACTGTTTTTT.

Here the CDR3 DNA reads TGCAGCCTCAGGACAGGGGCAGGCTACACCTTC. Translating gives CSLRTGAGYTF. The chain employs TRBV29-1 and TRBJ1-2; 9 bases are shared with TRBD1. The CDR3 length is 11 residues. The V and J ends lost 8 bases and 8 bases, in that order; junction bases with no gene match: 6. CDR1 is SQVTM and CDR2 is ANQGSEA in the germline V gene.